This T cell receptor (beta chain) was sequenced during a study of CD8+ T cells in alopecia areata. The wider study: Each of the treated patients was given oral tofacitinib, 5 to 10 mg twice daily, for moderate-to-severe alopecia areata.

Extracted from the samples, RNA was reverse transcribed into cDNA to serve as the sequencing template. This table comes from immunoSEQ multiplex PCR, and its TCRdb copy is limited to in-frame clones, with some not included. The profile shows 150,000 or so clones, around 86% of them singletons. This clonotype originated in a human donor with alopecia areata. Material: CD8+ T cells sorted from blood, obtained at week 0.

The CDR3 DNA reads as TGTGCCAGCAGCCGAAAGCGGGTAAACACCGGGGAGCTGTTTTTT. It is translated as CASSRKRVNTGELFF. This rearrangement joins TRBV11-2 to TRBJ2-2, with a weak D call TRBD2 (6 bases). Deletions cut 5 bases from V and 2 bases from J, with 12 bases between. The CDR3 loop spans 15 amino acids. CDR1 SGHAT and CDR2 FQNNGV come from the germline V gene.